The 29 T cell receptor beta chains given below trace back to one sample, sequenced in a study of T cells after yellow fever vaccination. Using its own MiXCR run on the 5' RACE reads, TCRdb lists one record per CDR3 protein. The data hold a few hundred thousand distinct CDR3 sequences, with 17% observed a single time. The sample consisted of PBMCs, taken 5 days after the first yellow fever vaccination. Every receptor here comes from a young man who received the YFV17D yellow fever vaccine.

In its sample, this clonotype was seen a few times. The chain links TRBV10-3 to TRBJ1-4; D is unclear. V shed 0 bases and J shed 8 bases, with 10 bases lying between them. CDR1 is ENHRY, CDR2 SYGVKD, per germline. The CDR3 is 14 amino acids. The CDR3: CAISESNGSEKLFF. The CDR3 bases are TGTGCCATCAGTGAGTCGAATGGGTCCGAAAAACTGTTTTTT.

The chain uses TRBV6-5 and TRBJ1-5, with D unclear. Trimming cost V 0 bases and J 6 bases, with 12 bases left between them. This CDR3 region has 15 residues. Germline V CDR1 and CDR2: MNHEY, SVGAGI. In DNA form, the CDR3 reads TGTGCCAGCAGTTACTCGAAGGGCCCAGCTCAGCCCCAGCATTTT. Translated: CASSYSKGPAQPQHF.

This clonotype was recorded at least ten times. The chain links TRBV27 to TRBJ2-1; possible D gene TRBD1, 6 bases. Germline V CDR1 and CDR2: MNHEY, SMNVEV (reference sequence). This CDR3 has 15 amino acids. V was cut by 0 bases and J by 0 bases, with 6 bases left in between. The CDR3 loop reads CASSLSDSSYNEQFF. CDR3 nucleotides: TGTGCCAGCAGTTTATCGGACAGCTCCTACAATGAGCAGTTCTTC.

This clonotype was found a few times. This rearrangement joins TRBV6-2 or TRBV6-3 to TRBJ1-5; D call uncertain. The V gene lost 2 bases and the J gene lost 7 bases, with 15 bases spanning the gap. Looked up from germline, CDR1 is MNHEY and CDR2 is SVGEGT. The CDR3 extends over 15 amino acids. The DNA for the CDR3 is TGTGCCAGCAGTTACCGACTCGGGAGCATACAGCCCCAGCATTTT. Translation gives CASSYRLGSIQPQHF.

This clonotype was found a few times. The gene calls are TRBV7-9 and TRBJ2-5; 8 bases are shared with TRBD2. Germline V lookup: CDR1 SEHNR, CDR2 FQNEAQ (reference sequence). V was pared by 1 base and J by 0 bases, with 7 bases of the junction left unmatched. CDR3 length equals 17 residues. CDR3: CASSLERGPLYQETQYF. For the CDR3, the DNA is TGTGCCAGCAGCTTAGAGCGGGGGCCTTTGTACCAAGAGACCCAGTACTTC.

The V gene is TRBV5-1, the J gene TRBJ2-5, with unresolved D. The germline CDR1 and CDR2 sequences are SGHRS and YFSETQ. This CDR3 comprises 15 residues. Trimming removed 0 bases at V and 3 bases at J, with 12 bases between. The CDR3 bases are TGCGCCAGCAGCTTGGCCGTAAGTCTCGAAGAGACCCAGTACTTC. Encoded protein: CASSLAVSLEETQYF.

The CDR3 region has the DNA TGTGCCAGCAGCTTGGAGGGGCGGGGCTCCTACAATGAGCAGTTCTTC. This codes for CASSLEGRGSYNEQFF. V usage is TRBV5-5 and J usage is TRBJ2-1; D might be TRBD2 (6 bases). Germline CDR1 and CDR2: SGHKS and YYEKEE (reference sequence). CDR3 size: 16 residues. V was clipped by 0 bases and J by 0 bases, with 10 bases between them.

This chain connects TRBV4-1 to TRBJ1-6; D not certain. Trimming pared 5 bases from V and 1 base from J, leaving 15 bases between. Germline V lookup: CDR1 MGHRA, CDR2 YSYEKL. This CDR3 is built from 17 residues. The CDR3 protein is CASSKSGQGSYNSPLHF. The CDR3 nucleotides read TGCGCCAGCAGCAAATCAGGCCAAGGATCCTATAATTCACCCCTCCACTTT.

This chain uses TRBV7-2 with TRBJ1-4; 9 nucleotides line up with TRBD1. Trimming cost V 6 bases and J 7 bases; bases outside gene matches: 6. Germline loops: CDR1 SGHTA, CDR2 FQGNSA. This CDR3 has 14 residues. CDR3 sequence reads: CASRRQGGPEKLFF. CDR3 nucleotides: TGTGCCAGCAGGAGACAGGGGGGCCCTGAAAAACTGTTTTTT.

The sample holds a few counts of this clonotype. The chain joins TRBV27 to TRBJ2-7, with D perhaps matching TRBD2 (6 bases). V was shortened by 5 bases and J by 2 bases, with 10 bases between the two germline ends. The V gene's germline CDR1 is MNHEY and CDR2 SMNVEV (reference sequence). This CDR3 contains 13 residues. The CDR3 nucleotides are TGTGCCAGCAGTCGGGGGTCCACCTACGAGCAGTACGTC. It codes for CASSRGSTYEQYV.

The chain uses TRBV5-5 and TRBJ2-1; D may be TRBD1 or TRBD2 (5 bases each). Trimming removed 0 bases from V and 10 bases from J, with 17 bases in between. The CDR3 has 15 amino acids. Germline assignment: CDR1 SGHKS and CDR2 YYEKEE (reference sequence). The CDR3 here is CASSLAGTMGEEQFF. CDR3 DNA sequence: TGTGCCAGCAGCTTGGCGGGGACCATGGGTGAGGAGCAGTTCTTC.

The CDR3, as DNA: TGTGCCAGCCGCCTAACCCAAGGAAACACTGAAGCTTTCTTT. Amino acids: CASRLTQGNTEAFF. The chain uses TRBV12-3 or TRBV12-4 and TRBJ1-1, with unresolved D. The V and J ends lost 8 bases and 2 bases respectively, with 15 bases between them. CDR3 length: 14 residues.

The V and J genes are TRBV7-2 and TRBJ2-5, with 9 positions matching TRBD2. This CDR3 is built from 17 residues. From germline, CDR1 is SGHTA and CDR2 FQGNSA. V lost 2 bases, J lost 2 bases, and 9 bases stayed unmatched. As DNA, the CDR3 is TGTGCCAGCAGCTTACAGTATAGCGGGGGTGTACAAGAGACCCAGTACTTC. This sequence encodes CASSLQYSGGVQETQYF.

About this clonotype itself: Lacking the conserved final phenylalanine or tryptophan, this CDR3 likely reflects a read error. CDR3 protein: CSASLSPTGGDGYTL. DNA of the CDR3: TGCAGTGCTAGCCTATCTCCTACAGGGGGGGACGGCTACACCCTC. The chain has TRBV20-1 and TRBJ1-2; 8 bases match TRBD1. Unmatched junction bases numbered 14, after V lost 3 bases and J lost 8 bases. This CDR3 spans 15 amino acids. The germline V gene has CDR1 DFQATT and CDR2 SNEGSKA (reference sequence).

This clonotype was seen repeatedly, ten times or more. V and J are TRBV5-1 and TRBJ2-1; 9 nucleotides align to TRBD1. CDR1 and CDR2 (germline): SGHRS, YFSETQ. V lost 4 bases and J lost 7; bases outside the gene matches: 6. This CDR3 is built from 14 residues. The CDR3 loop reads CASSPGQGGNEQFF. The DNA for the CDR3 is TGCGCCAGCAGCCCGGGACAGGGAGGGAATGAGCAGTTCTTC.

The genes are TRBV6-4 and TRBJ2-1, with 8 positions matching TRBD2. With 6 bases clipped from V and 7 bases from J, the junction kept 8 bases outside the gene matches. CDR1 is MRHNA, CDR2 SNTAGT, per germline. This CDR3 is built from 14 residues. The CDR3 DNA is TGTGCCAGCAGGACCGGGGGGGCCTCTAATGAGCAGTTCTTC. Its protein product is CASRTGGASNEQFF.

This chain joins TRBV20-1 and TRBJ2-1, with TRBD2 matching over 11 bases. Germline lookup yields CDR1 DFQATT and CDR2 SNEGSKA (reference sequence). There are 13 residues in the CDR3. Unmatched junction bases numbered 3, after V lost 5 bases and J lost 6 bases. The CDR3 reads CSALAGGVNEQFF. The CDR3 DNA is TGCAGTGCTCTAGCGGGGGGAGTCAATGAGCAGTTCTTC.

This chain links TRBV5-1 with TRBJ1-5; TRBD1 matches at 7 bases. With 0 bases clipped from V and 4 bases from J, the junction kept 4 bases outside the gene matches. Germline CDR1 SGHRS, CDR2 YFSETQ. The CDR3 has 15 residues. CDR3 DNA sequence: TGCGCCAGCAGCTTGGCGGGACAGTTAAATCAGCCCCAGCATTTT. It encodes CASSLAGQLNQPQHF.

The V and J genes are TRBV20-1 and TRBJ2-1, with D unresolved. The CDR3 sequence is 13 residues long. Trimming left V 5 bases short and J 11 bases short, with 19 bases between. Germline lookup yields CDR1 DFQATT and CDR2 SNEGSKA (reference sequence). The CDR3: CSARVLGNPQQFF. CDR3 coding DNA: TGCAGTGCTCGGGTCTTGGGCAATCCACAGCAGTTCTTC.

This chain links TRBV20-1 with TRBJ2-1; TRBD2 aligns across 10 bases. V lost 3 bases and J lost 9; bases outside the gene matches: 8. Germline CDR1 and CDR2: DFQATT and SNEGSKA (reference sequence). The CDR3 consists of 14 residues. This CDR3 is CSAREAGGRSEQFF. CDR3 sequence (DNA): TGCAGTGCTAGGGAAGCGGGGGGGCGTAGTGAGCAGTTCTTC.

The gene calls are TRBV10-3 and TRBJ2-1, with D perhaps TRBD2 (6 bases). CDR1 is ENHRY, CDR2 SYGVKD, per germline. The CDR3 totals 11 residues. V was cut by 6 bases and J by 9 bases, with 9 bases left in between. The CDR3 loop reads CAIRLAGEQFF. The DNA for the CDR3 is TGTGCCATCAGACTAGCCGGTGAGCAGTTCTTC.

The chain combines TRBV6-1 with TRBJ2-7, with a weak D call TRBD1 (6 bases). This CDR3 is 14 amino acids long. With 6 bases removed from V and 7 bases from J, the gap between germline ends came to 19 bases. Per the germline V gene, CDR1 is MNHNS and CDR2 is SASEGT. DNA for the CDR3: TGTGCCAGCAGGGAGATATGGGGGCAAGGTGAGCAGTACGTC. It encodes CASREIWGQGEQYV.

The J gene is TRBJ1-2, the V gene TRBV7-2, with a possible D match to TRBD1 (5 bases). Trimming removed 1 base from V and 6 bases from J, with 12 bases in between. Germline V CDR1 and CDR2: SGHTA, FQGNSA. The CDR3 spans 14 residues. The CDR3 region is CASSLGQGYNGYTF. The CDR3 nucleotides are TGTGCCAGCAGCTTAGGGCAGGGTTATAATGGCTACACCTTC.

This clonotype was counted only a few times. The chain combines TRBV21-1 with TRBJ1-1. TRBV21-1 is a known pseudogene. The CDR3 loop spans 12 amino acids. The CDR3 is CASSKEHTEAFF. In nucleotides, the CDR3 is TGTGCCAGCAGCAAAGAACACACTGAAGCTTTCTTT.

Many counts were recorded for this clonotype. The genes are TRBV24-1 and TRBJ2-5; D gene uncertain. Deletions cut 3 bases from V and 4 bases from J, with 5 bases between. The CDR3 has 12 amino acids. Germline-derived CDR1 and CDR2 are KGHDR and SFDVKD. CDR3 nucleotides: TGTGCCACCAGTGATACCTCAGAGACCCAGTACTTC. This codes for CATSDTSETQYF.

This clonotype was seen ten or more times. The CDR3 region has the DNA TGCAGCGTTGACGAAGGATGGGGCAATCAGCCCCAGCATTTT. Translation: CSVDEGWGNQPQHF. The chain recombines TRBV29-1 with TRBJ1-5; D remains ambiguous. Germline CDR1 SQVTM, CDR2 ANQGSEA. CDR3 length: 14 amino acids. Trimming shortened V by 3 bases and J by 2 bases, and 11 bases separated the two germline ends.

This clonotype has only a few counts. V usage is TRBV24-1 and J usage is TRBJ2-3; TRBD2 agrees at 9 bases. The junction had 10 bases not matched to a gene; V was cut back by 4 bases and J by 6 bases. This CDR3 is 16 amino acids long. In germline, CDR1 is KGHDR, CDR2 SFDVKD. CDR3 sequence reads: CATSEAWAGGLDTQYF. CDR3 DNA: TGTGCCACCAGTGAGGCATGGGCGGGGGGGCTGGATACGCAGTATTTT.

The sample holds a few counts of this clonotype. The chain recombines TRBV5-1 with TRBJ2-1, with TRBD2 matching 8 bases. The CDR3 length is 14 residues. Germline V gives CDR1 SGHRS, CDR2 YFSETQ. J was trimmed by 7 bases and V by 6 bases; bases with no gene match: 9. CDR3 bases: TGCGCCAGCACTATTAGCGGGGCTTGGAATGAGCAGTTCTTC. Amino acid sequence: CASTISGAWNEQFF.

This rearrangement joins TRBV5-1 to TRBJ1-3, with TRBD1 as a possible D gene (5 bases). Germline CDR1 and CDR2: SGHRS and YFSETQ. Trimming left V 3 bases short and J 3 bases short, with 10 bases between. The CDR3 consists of 14 residues. The CDR3 loop reads CASSSGESGNTIYF. The CDR3 DNA reads as TGCGCCAGCAGCTCGGGGGAAAGTGGAAACACCATATATTTT.